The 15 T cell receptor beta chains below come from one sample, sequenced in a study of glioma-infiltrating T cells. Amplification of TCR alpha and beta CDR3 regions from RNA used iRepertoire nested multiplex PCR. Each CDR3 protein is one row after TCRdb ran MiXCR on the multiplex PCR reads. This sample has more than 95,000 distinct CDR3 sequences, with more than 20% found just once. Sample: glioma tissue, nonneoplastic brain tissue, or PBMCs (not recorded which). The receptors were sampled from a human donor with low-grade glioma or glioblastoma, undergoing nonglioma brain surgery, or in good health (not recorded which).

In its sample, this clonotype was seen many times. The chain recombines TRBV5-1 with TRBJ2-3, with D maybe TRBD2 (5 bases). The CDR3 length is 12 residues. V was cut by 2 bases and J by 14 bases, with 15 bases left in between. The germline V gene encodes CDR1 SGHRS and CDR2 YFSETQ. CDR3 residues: CASSLGGRVWYF. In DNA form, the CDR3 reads TGCGCCAGCAGCTTAGGAGGCCGAGTGTGGTATTTT.

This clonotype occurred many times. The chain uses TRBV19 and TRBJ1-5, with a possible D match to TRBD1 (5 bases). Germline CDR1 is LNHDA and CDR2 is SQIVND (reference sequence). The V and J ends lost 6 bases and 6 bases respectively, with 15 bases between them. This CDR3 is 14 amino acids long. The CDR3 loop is CASRWGSAGQPQHF. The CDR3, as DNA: TGTGCCAGTAGATGGGGGAGTGCCGGTCAGCCCCAGCATTTT.

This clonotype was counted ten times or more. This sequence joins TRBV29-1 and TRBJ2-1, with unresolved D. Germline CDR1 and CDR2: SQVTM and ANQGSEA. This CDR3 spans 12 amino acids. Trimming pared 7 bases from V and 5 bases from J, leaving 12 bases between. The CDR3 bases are TGCAGCGCTTTTATGGCCAACAATGAGCAGTTCTTC. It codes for CSAFMANNEQFF.

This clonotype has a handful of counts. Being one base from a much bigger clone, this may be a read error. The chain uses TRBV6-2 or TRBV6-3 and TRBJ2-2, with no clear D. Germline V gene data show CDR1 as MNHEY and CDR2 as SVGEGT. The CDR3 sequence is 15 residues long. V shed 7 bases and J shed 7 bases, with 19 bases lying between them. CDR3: CASISSFFQHGELFF. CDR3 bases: TGTGCCAGCATTTCAAGCTTCTTCCAACACGGGGAGCTGTTTTTT.

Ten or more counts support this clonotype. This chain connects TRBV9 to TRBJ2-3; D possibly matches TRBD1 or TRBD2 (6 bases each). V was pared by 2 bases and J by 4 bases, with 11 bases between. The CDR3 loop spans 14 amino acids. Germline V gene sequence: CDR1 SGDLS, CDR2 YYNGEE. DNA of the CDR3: TGTGCCAGCAGCGTGGGGGGCTACGCAGATACGCAGTATTTT. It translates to CASSVGGYADTQYF.

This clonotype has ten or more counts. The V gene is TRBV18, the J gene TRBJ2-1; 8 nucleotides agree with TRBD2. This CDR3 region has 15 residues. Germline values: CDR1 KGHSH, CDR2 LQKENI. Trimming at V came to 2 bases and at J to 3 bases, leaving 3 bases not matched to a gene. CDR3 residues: CASSPVAGFYNEQFF. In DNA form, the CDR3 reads TGTGCCAGCTCACCAGTAGCGGGATTCTACAATGAGCAGTTCTTC.

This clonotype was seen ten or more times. The CDR3 DNA follows: TGTGCCAGCAGCTTAATGAGTCTAGCGGGAGACGACGAGCAGTACTTC. Translating it yields CASSLMSLAGDDEQYF. The chain employs TRBV7-2 and TRBJ2-7, with 10 bases identical to TRBD2. Germline lookup yields CDR1 SGHTA and CDR2 FQGNSA. This CDR3 has 16 residues. The junction had 9 bases not matched to a gene; V was cut back by 2 bases and J by 5 bases.

The CDR3 nucleotides are TGCAGTGCTAGGACGCTAGCCCACAATGAGAGGTTCTTC. This gives the protein CSARTLAHNERFF. V and J are TRBV20-1 and TRBJ2-1; TRBD2 might be the D (5 bases). Trimming took 3 bases from V and 15 from J, leaving 21 bases between them. Germline V gives CDR1 DFQATT, CDR2 SNEGSKA (reference sequence). This CDR3 comprises 13 residues.

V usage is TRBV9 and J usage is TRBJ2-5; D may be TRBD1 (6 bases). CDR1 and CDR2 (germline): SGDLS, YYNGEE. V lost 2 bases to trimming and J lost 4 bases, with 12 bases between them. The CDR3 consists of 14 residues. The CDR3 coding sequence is TGTGCCAGCAGCGTTAATCTAGGGGGAGAGACCCAGTACTTC. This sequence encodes CASSVNLGGETQYF.

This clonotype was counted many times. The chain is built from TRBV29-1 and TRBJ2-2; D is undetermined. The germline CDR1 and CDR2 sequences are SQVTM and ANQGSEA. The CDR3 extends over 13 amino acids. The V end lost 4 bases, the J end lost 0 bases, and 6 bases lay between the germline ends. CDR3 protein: CSVAPTNTGELFF. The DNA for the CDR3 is TGCAGCGTTGCCCCCACGAACACCGGGGAGCTGTTTTTT.

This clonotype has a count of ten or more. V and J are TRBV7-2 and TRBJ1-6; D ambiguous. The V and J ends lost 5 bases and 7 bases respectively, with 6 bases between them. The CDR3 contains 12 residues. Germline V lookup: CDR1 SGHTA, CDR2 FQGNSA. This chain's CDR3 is CASSVVNSPLHF. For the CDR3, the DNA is TGTGCCAGCAGCGTCGTAAATTCACCCCTCCACTTT.

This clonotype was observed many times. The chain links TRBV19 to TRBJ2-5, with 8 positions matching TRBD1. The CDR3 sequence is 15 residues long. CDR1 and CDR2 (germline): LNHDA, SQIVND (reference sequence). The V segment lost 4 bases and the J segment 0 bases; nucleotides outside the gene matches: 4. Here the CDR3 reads CASSRNRGYQETQYF. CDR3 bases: TGTGCCAGTAGTAGGAACAGGGGGTACCAAGAGACCCAGTACTTC.

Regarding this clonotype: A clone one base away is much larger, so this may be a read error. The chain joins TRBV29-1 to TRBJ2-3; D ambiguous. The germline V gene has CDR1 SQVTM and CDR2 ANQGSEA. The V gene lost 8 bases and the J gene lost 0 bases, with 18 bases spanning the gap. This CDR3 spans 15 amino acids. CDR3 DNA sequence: TGCAGCACCTCATCGGCTAGAGGCAGCACAGATACGCAGTATTTT. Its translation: CSTSSARGSTDTQYF.

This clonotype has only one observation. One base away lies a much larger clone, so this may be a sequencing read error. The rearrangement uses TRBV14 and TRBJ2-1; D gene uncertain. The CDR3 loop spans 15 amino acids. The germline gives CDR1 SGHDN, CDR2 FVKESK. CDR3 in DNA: TGTACCAGCAGCCCCGATCCAAAATTCGGCAATGAGCAGTTCTTC. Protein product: CTSSPDPKFGNEQFF.

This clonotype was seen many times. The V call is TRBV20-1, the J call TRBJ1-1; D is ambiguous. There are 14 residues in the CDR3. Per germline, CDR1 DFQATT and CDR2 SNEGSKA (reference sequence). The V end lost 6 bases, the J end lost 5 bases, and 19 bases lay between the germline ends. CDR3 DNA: TGCAGTGCCCCCGCGGAGGGCCCCGGAACTGAAGCTTTCTTT. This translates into CSAPAEGPGTEAFF.